Listed below are T cell receptor beta chains from one sample, sequenced in a study of radiotherapy plus CTLA-4 blockade in lung cancer. The table came from immunoSEQ multiplex PCR; TCRdb's copy has only in-frame clones and leaves some out. Of more than 75,000 clones in the sample, around 79% were seen once. Sample: peripheral blood, taken from a patient treated with radiotherapy plus ipilimumab. The source of these receptors is a human donor with non-small cell lung cancer who had a partial response to radiotherapy plus ipilimumab. Some clones in this sample may be carry-over from other donors' samples. Both conserved end residues are part of each CDR3. Fields, in order: J gene, D gene, V gene, CDR3 length, clone size, CDR3 DNA, CDR3 protein. A D gene is named only where the DNA matches it firmly. Part of the rows lack a size; the others show once, few, many or a class for expanded clones.

>TRBJ2-1|-|TRBV7-8|14|few
TGTGCCAGCAGCTTACGGGTACTCATCAATGAGCAGTTCTTC
CASSLRVLINEQFF
>TRBJ2-7|-|TRBV27|14|-
TGTGCCAGCAGTGCCAGGGCGGGGAAGCGCGAGCAGTACTTC
CASSARAGKREQYF
>TRBJ2-7|TRBD2|TRBV2|15|-
TGTGCCAGCAGGGCTCGGACTAGCGGTTCCTACGAGCAGTACTTC
CASRARTSGSYEQYF
>TRBJ2-7|TRBD2|TRBV5-6|18|-
TGTGCCAGCAGCTTGGTTGGACTAGCGGGAGGGAACCGCTACGAGCAGTACTTC
CASSLVGLAGGNRYEQYF
>TRBJ2-7|TRBD1|TRBV28|14|-
TGTGCCAGCAGCCCGACAGGGGAGACTGACGAGCAGTACTTC
CASSPTGETDEQYF
>TRBJ2-2|TRBD2|TRBV10-2|16|-
TGCGCCAGCAGTACCCGACTAGCGGGAGTGGTCGGGGAGCTGTTTTTT
CASSTRLAGVVGELFF
>TRBJ2-5|-|TRBV28|13|-
TGTGCCAGCAGTAGGACAGTCCAAGAGACCCAGTACTTC
CASSRTVQETQYF
>TRBJ2-5|-|TRBV11-2|16|-
TGTGCCAGCAGCTTAGTCCTGGGGACTTCGGCTGAGACCCAGTACTTC
CASSLVLGTSAETQYF
>TRBJ2-7|-|TRBV15|13|few
TGTGCCAAGAAGGAGGGGCTTATCTACGAGCAGTACTTC
CAKKEGLIYEQYF
>TRBJ2-7|TRBD2|TRBV7-2|17|-
TGTGCCAGCAGCCCGAAAGGGACTAGCGGGGGATCGTGGGAGCAGTACTTC
CASSPKGTSGGSWEQYF
>TRBJ2-1|TRBD2|TRBV6-5|15|-
TGTGCCAGCAGTTACTCGGCTAGCGGGAATAATGAGCAGTTCTTC
CASSYSASGNNEQFF
>TRBJ2-2|-|TRBV6-7|14|-
TGTGCCAGCATCAGTCCCCCCTCAGCCGGGGAGCTGTTTTTT
CASISPPSAGELFF
>TRBJ2-1|-|TRBV29-1|15|-
TGCAGCGGATCAAGCGCGTCACGAAAGCACAATGAGCAGTTCTTC
CSGSSASRKHNEQFF
>TRBJ2-1|-|TRBV7-5|16|-
TGTGTCAGAAGCTTAGTTAGCGGGGGGGGTTACAATGAGCAGTTCTTC
CVRSLVSGGGYNEQFF
>TRBJ1-5|-|TRBV2|12|-
TGTGCCAGCAGTACAGGGAATCAGCCCCAGCATTTT
CASSTGNQPQHF
>TRBJ1-1|-|TRBV6-1|15|-
TGTGCCAGCACGGGGAGTTGGCCGAAATCGCATGAAGCTTTCTTT
CASTGSWPKSHEAFF
>TRBJ1-1|TRBD1|TRBV19|13|-
TGTGCCAGTCGCCAAGACAGGGACACTGAAGCTTTCTTT
CASRQDRDTEAFF
>TRBJ2-2|TRBD2|TRBV28|15|-
TGTGCCAGCAGCCAGCGGGAGTTAACGACCGGGGAGCTGTTTTTT
CASSQRELTTGELFF
>TRBJ1-4|TRBD1|TRBV6-5|14|-
TGTGCCAGCAGTGTCCAGGGGGCCTTTGAAAAACTGTTTTTT
CASSVQGAFEKLFF
>TRBJ2-1|-|TRBV11-3|12|-
TGTGCCAGCAGCTTAGGAGGGCATGAGCAGTTCTTC
CASSLGGHEQFF
>TRBJ1-2|-|TRBV7-2|14|-
TGTGCCAGCAGCTCTGGGGGGGGCGACTATGGCTACACCTTC
CASSSGGGDYGYTF
>TRBJ2-1|-|TRBV11-2|18|-
TGTGCCAGCAGCTTTTCACCAGTGCGGGACCCCACCTACAATGAGCAGTTCTTC
CASSFSPVRDPTYNEQFF